What follows are 3 T cell receptor beta chains derived from one specimen sequenced in a study of PD-L1 blockade in urothelial cancer. Profiling relied on immunoSEQ multiplex PCR, and the TCRdb table lists in-frame clones only, not all of them. The sample includes under 40,000 clones, 85% to 90% of them seen just once. The sample here was PBMCs, taken around atezolizumab (anti-PD-L1) treatment. These receptors were collected from a man aged 45 to 65 with urothelial cancer.

The chain has TRBV4-1 and TRBJ1-5, with D maybe TRBD1 (5 bases). V lost 0 bases to trimming and J lost 0 bases, with 12 bases between them. The CDR3 has 17 amino acids. Germline assignment: CDR1 MGHRA and CDR2 YSYEKL. CDR3 in DNA: TGCGCCAGCAGCCAAGACCCCGAGACAGATAGCAATCAGCCCCAGCATTTT. Translated, it gives CASSQDPETDSNQPQHF.

This clone was seen only once. The genes are TRBV19 and TRBJ2-7, with D unresolved. V was clipped by 0 bases and J by 9 bases, with 9 bases between them. CDR1 is LNHDA, CDR2 SQIVND, per germline (reference sequence). This CDR3 contains 12 residues. CDR3 sequence (DNA): TGTGCCAGTAGTATAGATGGGCGTCTGCAGTACTTC. Its protein is CASSIDGRLQYF. The variable domain in full, with the rest retrieved from reference TRBV19 and TRBJ2-7, is DGGITQSPKYLFRKEGQNVTLSCEQNLNHDAMYWYRQDPGQGLRLIYYSQIVNDFQKGDIAEGYSVSREKKESFPLTVTSAQKNPTAFYLCASSIDGRLQYFGPGTRLTVT.

This chain joins TRBV5-1 and TRBJ2-7, with 15 bases lining up with TRBD2. This CDR3 has 18 residues. The V gene's germline CDR1 is SGHRS and CDR2 YFSETQ. V lost 0 bases to trimming and J lost 2 bases; unmatched junction nucleotides: 6. The DNA for the CDR3 is TGCGCCAGCAGCTTGGTGGGGACTAGCGGGAGGTCCGCCTACGAGCAGTACTTC. Amino acids: CASSLVGTSGRSAYEQYF. Full variable domain (remainder filled in from reference TRBV5-1 and TRBJ2-7): KAGVTQTPRYLIKTRGQQVTLSCSPISGHRSVSWYQQTPGQGLQFLFEYFSETQRNKGNFPGRFSGRQFSNSRSEMNVSTLELGDSALYLCASSLVGTSGRSAYEQYFGPGTRLTVT.